The clone carrying this TCR beta chain was counted between two and nine times. This record comes from a study of blood T cell repertoires in COVID-19. Across the whole study: Acute and convalescent COVID-19 samples came from the United States, Italy and Spain. T cells, B-cell-depleted T cells, or PBMCs provided the cDNA or gDNA that served as material.

There are 15 residues in the CDR3. The V and J ends lost 0 bases and 2 bases respectively, with 11 bases between them. Germline-derived CDR1 and CDR2 are SGHNT and YYREEE (reference sequence). Methods used by the authors: Using reference gene primer amplification, nucleated cell counts were estimated. Using immunoSEQ multiplex PCR, the repertoire was profiled, and TCRdb retains in-frame clones only, with some absent. D and trimming were read from the DNA, whereas the V and J calls and clone size are those reported in that table. The sample lists 150,000 to 200,000 clones; roughly 86% were seen once. This sequence joins TRBV5-4 and TRBJ1-2; D is perhaps TRBD1 (6 bases). The sequence came from an elderly woman in a cohort sampled during active or convalescent COVID-19. The sample was peripheral blood. DNA of the CDR3: TGTGCCAGCAGCTTGGCCGGGACACCAAACTATGGCTACACCTTC. This codes for CASSLAGTPNYGYTF.